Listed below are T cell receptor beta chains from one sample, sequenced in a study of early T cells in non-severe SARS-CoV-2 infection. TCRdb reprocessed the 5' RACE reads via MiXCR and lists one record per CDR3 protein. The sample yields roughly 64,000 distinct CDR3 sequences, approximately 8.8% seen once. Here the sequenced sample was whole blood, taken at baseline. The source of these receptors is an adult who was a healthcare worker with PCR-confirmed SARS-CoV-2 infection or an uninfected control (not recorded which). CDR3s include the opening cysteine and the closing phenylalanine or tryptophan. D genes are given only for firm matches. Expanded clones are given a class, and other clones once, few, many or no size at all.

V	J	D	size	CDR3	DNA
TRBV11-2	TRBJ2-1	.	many	CASSPARDTAYNEQFF	TGTGCCAGCAGCCCGGCCCGGGACACCGCCTACAATGAGCAGTTCTTC
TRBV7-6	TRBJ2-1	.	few	CASSDGDYNEQFF	TGTGCCAGCAGCGACGGGGACTACAATGAGCAGTTCTTC
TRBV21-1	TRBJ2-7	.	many	CASSKPRRSSYEQYF	TGTGCCAGCAGCAAACCCAGGCGAAGCTCCTACGAGCAGTACTTC
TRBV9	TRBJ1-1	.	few	CASSPQGSLLDQAFF	TGTGCCAGCAGCCCCCAGGGAAGTCTATTAGACCAAGCTTTCTTT
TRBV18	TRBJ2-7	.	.	CASSPQGVEVDEQYF	TGTGCCAGCTCACCACAGGGAGTTGAGGTCGACGAGCAGTACTTC
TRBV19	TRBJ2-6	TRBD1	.	CASRSTGGPISGANVLTF	TGTGCCAGTAGATCTACAGGGGGACCCATCTCTGGGGCCAACGTCCTGACTTTC
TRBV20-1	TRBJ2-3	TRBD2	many	CSARLAVLADTQYF	TGCAGTGCTAGACTAGCGGTGTTGGCAGATACGCAGTATTTT
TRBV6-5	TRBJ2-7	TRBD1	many	CATRGTGAYEQYF	TGTGCCACCCGCGGGACAGGGGCCTACGAGCAGTACTTC
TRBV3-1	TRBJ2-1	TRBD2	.	CASSQPSGASYNEQFF	TGTGCCAGCAGCCAACCTAGCGGAGCCTCCTACAATGAGCAGTTCTTC
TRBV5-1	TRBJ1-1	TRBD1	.	CASSLDRGQEAFF	TGCGCCAGCAGCTTGGACAGGGGCCAGGAAGCTTTCTTT
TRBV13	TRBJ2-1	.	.	CASSSDPNPPGNEQFF	TGTGCCAGCAGCTCGGATCCTAATCCCCCGGGGAATGAGCAGTTCTTC
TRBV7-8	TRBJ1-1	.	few	CASIPGERLNTEAFF	TGTGCCAGCATCCCCGGGGAGCGATTGAACACTGAAGCTTTCTTT